This T cell receptor beta chain was obtained from a study of CD4 T cells in relation to SARS-CoV-2 and coronaviruses. The CDR3 runs 11 residues. The ends were cut back, 2 bases at V and 3 bases at J, with 1 base in the middle. Germline loops: CDR1 SNHLY, CDR2 FYNNEI. Profiling relied on immunoSEQ multiplex PCR, and the TCRdb table lists in-frame clones only, not all of them. The data contain 60,000 to 80,000 clones, about nine tenths of them singletons. Study observations and caveats: The cross-reactivity analysis covered only spike protein, not other viral proteins. In roughly 60% of donors, memory CD4+ clonotypes crossrecognized SARS-CoV-2 and at least one common cold coronavirus spike. Samples before the pandemic and after infection were not matched within any donor.

Comments on this clone: What it binds is unknown.

The unexposed donors gave CD4+ T cells in about 2011-2019, prior to COVID-19. The sample comprised memory CD4+ T cells from PBMCs. This TCR was recovered from a human donor in good health. The rearrangement links TRBV2 to TRBJ1-2; no definite D call. CDR3 nucleotide sequence: TGTGCCAGCAGTGAACACTATGGCTACACCTTC. This encodes CASSEHYGYTF.